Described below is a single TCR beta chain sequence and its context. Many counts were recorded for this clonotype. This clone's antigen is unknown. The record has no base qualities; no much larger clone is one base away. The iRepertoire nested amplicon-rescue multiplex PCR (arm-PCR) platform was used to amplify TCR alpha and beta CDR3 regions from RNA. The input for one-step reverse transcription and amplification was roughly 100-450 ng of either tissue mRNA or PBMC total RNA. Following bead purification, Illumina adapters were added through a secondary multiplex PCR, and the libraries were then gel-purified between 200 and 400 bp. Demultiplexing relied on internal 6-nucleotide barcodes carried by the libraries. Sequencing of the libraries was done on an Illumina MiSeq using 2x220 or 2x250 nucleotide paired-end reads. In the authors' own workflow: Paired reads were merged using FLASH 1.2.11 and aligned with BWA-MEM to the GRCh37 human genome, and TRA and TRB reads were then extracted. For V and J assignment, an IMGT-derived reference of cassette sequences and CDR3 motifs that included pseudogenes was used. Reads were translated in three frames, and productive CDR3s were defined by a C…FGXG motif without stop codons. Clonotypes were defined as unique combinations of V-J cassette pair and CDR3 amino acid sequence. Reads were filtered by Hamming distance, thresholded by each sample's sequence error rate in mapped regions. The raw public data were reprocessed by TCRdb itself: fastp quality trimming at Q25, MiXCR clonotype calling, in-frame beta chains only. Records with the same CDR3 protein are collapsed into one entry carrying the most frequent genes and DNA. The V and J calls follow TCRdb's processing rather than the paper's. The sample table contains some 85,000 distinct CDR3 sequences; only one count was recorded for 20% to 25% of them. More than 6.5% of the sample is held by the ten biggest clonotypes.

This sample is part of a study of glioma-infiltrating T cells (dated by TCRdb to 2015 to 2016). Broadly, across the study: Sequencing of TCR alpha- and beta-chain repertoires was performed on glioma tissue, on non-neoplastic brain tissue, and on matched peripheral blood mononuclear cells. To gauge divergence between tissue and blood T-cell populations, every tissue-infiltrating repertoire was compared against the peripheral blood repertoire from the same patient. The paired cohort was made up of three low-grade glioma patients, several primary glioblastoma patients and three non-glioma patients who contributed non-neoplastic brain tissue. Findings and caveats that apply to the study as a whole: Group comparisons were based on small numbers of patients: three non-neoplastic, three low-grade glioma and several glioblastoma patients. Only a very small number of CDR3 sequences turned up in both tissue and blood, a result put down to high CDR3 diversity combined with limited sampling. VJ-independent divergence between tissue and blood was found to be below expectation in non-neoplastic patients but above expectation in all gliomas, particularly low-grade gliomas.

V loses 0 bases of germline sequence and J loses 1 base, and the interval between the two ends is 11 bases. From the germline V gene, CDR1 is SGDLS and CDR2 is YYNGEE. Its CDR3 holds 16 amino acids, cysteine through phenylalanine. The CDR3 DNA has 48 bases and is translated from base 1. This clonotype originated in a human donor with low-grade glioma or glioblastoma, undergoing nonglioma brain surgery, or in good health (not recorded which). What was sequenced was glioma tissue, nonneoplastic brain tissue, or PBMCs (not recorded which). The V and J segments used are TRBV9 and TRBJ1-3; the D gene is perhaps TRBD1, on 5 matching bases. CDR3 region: CASSVDPGRSGNTIYF. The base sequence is TGTGCCAGCAGCGTAGATCCAGGGAGGTCTGGAAACACCATATATTTT.